The clone carrying this T cell receptor beta chain appeared a few times. No antigen is known for it. This entry comes from a study of response to subunit inactivated influenza vaccine. The study, taken as a whole, reports: Researchers suggested that each seasonal influenza vaccination recruits few new T cells.

Using its own MiXCR run on the RT-PCR reads, TCRdb lists one record per CDR3 protein. The sample yields hundreds of thousands of distinct CDR3 sequences, around 13% seen once. Trimming pared 7 bases from V and 5 bases from J, leaving 20 bases between. Germline V CDR1 and CDR2: MDHEN, SYDVKM. The CDR3 loop spans 16 amino acids. The J gene is TRBJ2-2, the V gene TRBV28; D uncertain. The TCR comes from a man in his fifties or sixties who received an inactivated influenza vaccine. The sequencing here drew on PBMCs from blood, taken around 14 days before vaccination. The CDR3 here is CASKLQLVSPTGELFF. The CDR3 DNA reads as TGTGCCAGCAAGCTACAACTTGTCAGCCCTACCGGGGAGCTGTTTTTT.